The sequence of this TCR beta chain was determined in a study of blood T cell repertoires in COVID-19. Turning to the study itself: Specimens from acute and convalescent COVID-19 originated in the United States, Italy and Spain.

Sequenced by immunoSEQ multiplex PCR; TCRdb stores in-frame clones only, minus some. The sample has roughly 400,000 clones, roughly 90% seen once. The germline V and J ends were trimmed by 3 bases and 4 bases, with 15 bases remaining between them. The CDR3 consists of 16 residues. Germline CDR1 is KGHSH and CDR2 is LQKENI. The study recruited people aged about 18 to 90 years across more than 20 US areas. All exposed participants met a person with COVID-19 within 2 weeks before entering the study. The TCR was taken from a woman aged 18 to 35 who had been exposed to COVID-19. Material: PBMCs or T cells enriched from blood (not recorded which). The chain has TRBV18 and TRBJ2-2, with D possibly TRBD1 on 5 matching bases. As DNA, the CDR3 is TGTGCCAGCTCACCGTTACAGGTGGCGAGCACCGGGGAGCTGTTTTTT. Translated: CASSPLQVASTGELFF.